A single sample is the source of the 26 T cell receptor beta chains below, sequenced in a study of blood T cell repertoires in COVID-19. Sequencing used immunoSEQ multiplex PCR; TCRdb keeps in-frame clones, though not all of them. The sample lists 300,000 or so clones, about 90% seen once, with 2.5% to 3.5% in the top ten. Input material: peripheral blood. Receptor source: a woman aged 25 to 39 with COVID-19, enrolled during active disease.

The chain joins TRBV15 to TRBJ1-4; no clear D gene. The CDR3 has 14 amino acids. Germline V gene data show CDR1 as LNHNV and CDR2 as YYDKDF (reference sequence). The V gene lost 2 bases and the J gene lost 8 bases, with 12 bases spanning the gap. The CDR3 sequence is CATSRFGIFEKLFF. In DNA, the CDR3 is TGTGCCACCAGCAGATTCGGGATTTTCGAAAAACTGTTTTTT.

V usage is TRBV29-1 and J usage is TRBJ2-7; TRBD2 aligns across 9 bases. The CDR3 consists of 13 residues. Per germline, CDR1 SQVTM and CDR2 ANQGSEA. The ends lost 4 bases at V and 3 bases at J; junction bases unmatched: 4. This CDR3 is CSVVLAGYYEQYF. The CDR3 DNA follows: TGCAGCGTTGTGCTAGCGGGATACTACGAGCAGTACTTC.

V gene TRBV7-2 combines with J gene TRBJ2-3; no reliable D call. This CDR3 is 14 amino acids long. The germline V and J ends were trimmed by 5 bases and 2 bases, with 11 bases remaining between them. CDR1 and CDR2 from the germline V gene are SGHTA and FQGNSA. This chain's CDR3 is CASSPSLSTDTQYF. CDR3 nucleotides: TGTGCCAGCAGCCCATCACTTTCCACAGATACGCAGTATTTT. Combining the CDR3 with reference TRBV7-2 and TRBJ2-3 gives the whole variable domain GAGVSQSPSNKVTEKGKDVELRCDPISGHTALYWYRQSLGQGLEFLIYFQGNSAPDKSGLPSDRFSAERTGGSVSTLTIQRTQQEDSAVYLCASSPSLSTDTQYFGPGTRLTVL.

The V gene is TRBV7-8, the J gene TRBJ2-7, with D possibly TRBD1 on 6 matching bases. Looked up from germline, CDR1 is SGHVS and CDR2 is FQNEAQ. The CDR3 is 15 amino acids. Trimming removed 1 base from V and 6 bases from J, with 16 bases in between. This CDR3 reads CASSLVGLQGIEQYF. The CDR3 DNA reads TGTGCCAGCAGCTTAGTAGGGCTCCAGGGGATCGAGCAGTACTTC.

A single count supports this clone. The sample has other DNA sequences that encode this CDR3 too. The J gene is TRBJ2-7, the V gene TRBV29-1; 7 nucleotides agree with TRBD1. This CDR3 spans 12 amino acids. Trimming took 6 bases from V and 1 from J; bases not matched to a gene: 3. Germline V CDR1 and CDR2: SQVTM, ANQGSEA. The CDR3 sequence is CSVVQGSYEQYF. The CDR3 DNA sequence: TGCAGCGTAGTACAGGGGTCCTACGAGCAGTACTTC.

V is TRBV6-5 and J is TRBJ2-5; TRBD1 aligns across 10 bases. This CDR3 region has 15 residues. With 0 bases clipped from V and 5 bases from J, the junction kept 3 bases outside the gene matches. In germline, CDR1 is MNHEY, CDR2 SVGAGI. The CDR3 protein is CASSYSTGGEETQYF. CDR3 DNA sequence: TGTGCCAGCAGTTACTCGACAGGGGGCGAGGAGACCCAGTACTTC.

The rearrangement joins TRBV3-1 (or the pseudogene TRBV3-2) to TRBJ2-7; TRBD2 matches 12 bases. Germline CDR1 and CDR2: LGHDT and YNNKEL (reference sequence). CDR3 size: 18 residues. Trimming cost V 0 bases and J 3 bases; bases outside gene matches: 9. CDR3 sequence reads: CASSQDESGLAGYYEQYF. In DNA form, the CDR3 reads TGTGCCAGCAGCCAAGACGAATCCGGACTAGCGGGATACTACGAGCAGTACTTC.

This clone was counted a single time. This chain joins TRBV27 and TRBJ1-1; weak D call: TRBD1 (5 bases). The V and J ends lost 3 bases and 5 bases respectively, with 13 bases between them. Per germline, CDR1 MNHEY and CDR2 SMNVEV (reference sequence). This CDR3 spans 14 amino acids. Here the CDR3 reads CASSFRQGGTEAFF. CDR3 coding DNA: TGTGCCAGCAGTTTTCGGCAGGGTGGTACTGAAGCTTTCTTT.

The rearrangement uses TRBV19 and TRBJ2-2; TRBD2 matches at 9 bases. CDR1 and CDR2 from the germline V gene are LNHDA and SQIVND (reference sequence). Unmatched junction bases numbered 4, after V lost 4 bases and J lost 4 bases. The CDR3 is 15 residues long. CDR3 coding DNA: TGTGCCAGTAGTACGGGACTAGCTCCCACCGGGGAGCTGTTTTTT. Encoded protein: CASSTGLAPTGELFF.

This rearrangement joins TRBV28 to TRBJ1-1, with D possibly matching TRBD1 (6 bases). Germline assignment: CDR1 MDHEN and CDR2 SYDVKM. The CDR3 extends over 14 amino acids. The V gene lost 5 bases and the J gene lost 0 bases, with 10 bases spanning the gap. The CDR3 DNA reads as TGTGCCAGCAGTGAAGGGGGAGTGAACACTGAAGCTTTCTTT. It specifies CASSEGGVNTEAFF.

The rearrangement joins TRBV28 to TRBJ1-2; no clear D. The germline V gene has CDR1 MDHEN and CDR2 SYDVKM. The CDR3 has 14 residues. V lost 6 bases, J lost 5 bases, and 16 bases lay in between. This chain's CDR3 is CASRVVGPGYGYTF. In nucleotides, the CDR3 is TGTGCCAGCAGGGTGGTAGGACCGGGGTATGGCTACACCTTC.

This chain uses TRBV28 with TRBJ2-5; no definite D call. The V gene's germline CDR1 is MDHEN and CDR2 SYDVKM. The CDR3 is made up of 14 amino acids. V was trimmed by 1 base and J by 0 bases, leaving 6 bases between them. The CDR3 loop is CASSLSVYQETQYF. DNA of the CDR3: TGTGCCAGCAGTTTATCCGTATACCAAGAGACCCAGTACTTC.

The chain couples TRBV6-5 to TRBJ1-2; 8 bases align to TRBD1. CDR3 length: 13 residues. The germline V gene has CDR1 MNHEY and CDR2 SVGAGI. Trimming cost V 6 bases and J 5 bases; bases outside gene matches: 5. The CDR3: CASSTGTGYGYTF. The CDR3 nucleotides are TGTGCCAGCAGCACCGGGACAGGTTATGGCTACACCTTC.

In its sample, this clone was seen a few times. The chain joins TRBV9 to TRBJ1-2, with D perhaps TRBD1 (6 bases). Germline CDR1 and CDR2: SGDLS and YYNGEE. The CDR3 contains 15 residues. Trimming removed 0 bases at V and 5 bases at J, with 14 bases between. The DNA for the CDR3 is TGTGCCAGCAGCGTAGCTCTGGACAGAACGTATGGCTACACCTTC. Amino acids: CASSVALDRTYGYTF. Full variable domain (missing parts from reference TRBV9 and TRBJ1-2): DSGVTQTPKHLITATGQRVTLRCSPRSGDLSVYWYQQSLDQGLQFLIQYYNGEERAKGNILERFSAQQFPDLHSELNLSSLELGDSALYFCASSVALDRTYGYTFGSGTRLTVV.

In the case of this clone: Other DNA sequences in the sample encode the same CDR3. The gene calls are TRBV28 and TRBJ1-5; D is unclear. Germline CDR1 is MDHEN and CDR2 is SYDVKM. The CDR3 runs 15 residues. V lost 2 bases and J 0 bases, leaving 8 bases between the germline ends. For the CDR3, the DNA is TGTGCCAGCAGTTTAGGAGGAGTTAGCAATCAGCCCCAGCATTTT. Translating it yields CASSLGGVSNQPQHF. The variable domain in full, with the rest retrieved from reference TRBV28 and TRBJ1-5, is DVKVTQSSRYLVKRTGEKVFLECVQDMDHENMFWYRQDPGLGLRLIYFSYDVKMKEKGDIPEGYSVSREKKERFSLILESASTNQTSMYLCASSLGGVSNQPQHFGDGTRLSIL.

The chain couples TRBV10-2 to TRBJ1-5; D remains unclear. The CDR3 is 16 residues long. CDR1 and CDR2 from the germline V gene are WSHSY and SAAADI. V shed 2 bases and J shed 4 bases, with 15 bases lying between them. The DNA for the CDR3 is TGCGCCAGCAGTGAGAAGGTGGGGAGAGGTAATCAGCCCCAGCATTTT. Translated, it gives CASSEKVGRGNQPQHF.

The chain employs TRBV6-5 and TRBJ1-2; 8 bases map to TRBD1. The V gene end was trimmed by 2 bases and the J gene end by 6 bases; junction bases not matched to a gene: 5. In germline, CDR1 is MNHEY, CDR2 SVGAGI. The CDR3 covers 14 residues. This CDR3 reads CASSYRQGRDGYTF. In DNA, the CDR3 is TGTGCCAGCAGTTACCGACAGGGGAGGGATGGCTACACCTTC.

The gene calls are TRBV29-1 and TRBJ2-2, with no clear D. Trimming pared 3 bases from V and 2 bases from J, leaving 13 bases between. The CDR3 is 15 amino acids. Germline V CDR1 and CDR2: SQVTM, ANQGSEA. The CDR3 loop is CSVEGTPINTGELFF. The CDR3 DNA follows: TGCAGCGTTGAGGGCACTCCGATTAACACCGGGGAGCTGTTTTTT.

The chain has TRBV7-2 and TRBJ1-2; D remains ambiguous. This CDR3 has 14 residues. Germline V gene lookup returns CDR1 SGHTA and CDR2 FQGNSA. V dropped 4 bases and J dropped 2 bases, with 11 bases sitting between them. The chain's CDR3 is CASSSQVSNYGYTF. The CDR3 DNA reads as TGTGCCAGCAGCTCCCAGGTCTCCAACTATGGCTACACCTTC.

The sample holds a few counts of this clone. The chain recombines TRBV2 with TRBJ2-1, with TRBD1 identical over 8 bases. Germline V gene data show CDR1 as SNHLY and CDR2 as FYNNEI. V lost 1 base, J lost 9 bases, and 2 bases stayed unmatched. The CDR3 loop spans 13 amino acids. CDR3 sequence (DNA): TGTGCCAGCAGTGAAGGGACAGGGACTGAGCAGTTCTTC. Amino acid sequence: CASSEGTGTEQFF.

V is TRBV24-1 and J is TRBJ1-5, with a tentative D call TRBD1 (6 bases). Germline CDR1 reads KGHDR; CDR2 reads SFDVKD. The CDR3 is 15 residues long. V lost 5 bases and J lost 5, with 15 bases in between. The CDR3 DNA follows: TGTGCCACCAGTGCTACGCGACCAGGGGATCAGCCCCAGCATTTT. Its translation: CATSATRPGDQPQHF.

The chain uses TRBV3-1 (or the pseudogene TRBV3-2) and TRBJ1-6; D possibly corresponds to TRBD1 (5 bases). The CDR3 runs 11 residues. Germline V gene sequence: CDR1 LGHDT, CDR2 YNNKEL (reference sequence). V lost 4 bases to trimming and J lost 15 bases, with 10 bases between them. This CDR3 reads CASSRGALLHF. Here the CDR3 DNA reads TGTGCCAGCAGCCGCGGGGCCCTCCTCCACTTT.

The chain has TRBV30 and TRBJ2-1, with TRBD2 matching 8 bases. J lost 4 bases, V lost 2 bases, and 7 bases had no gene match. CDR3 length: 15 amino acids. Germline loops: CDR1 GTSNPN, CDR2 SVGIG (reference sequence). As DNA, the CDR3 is TGTGCCTGGAGTCCCGGGACTAGGATTTACAATGAGCAGTTCTTC. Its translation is CAWSPGTRIYNEQFF.

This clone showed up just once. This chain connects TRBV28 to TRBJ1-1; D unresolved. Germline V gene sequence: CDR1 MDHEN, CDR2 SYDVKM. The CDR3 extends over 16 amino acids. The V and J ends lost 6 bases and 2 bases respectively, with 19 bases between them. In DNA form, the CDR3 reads TGTGCCAGCAGGCTATCCCCGACAAAAGCAAACACTGAAGCTTTCTTT. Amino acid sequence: CASRLSPTKANTEAFF.

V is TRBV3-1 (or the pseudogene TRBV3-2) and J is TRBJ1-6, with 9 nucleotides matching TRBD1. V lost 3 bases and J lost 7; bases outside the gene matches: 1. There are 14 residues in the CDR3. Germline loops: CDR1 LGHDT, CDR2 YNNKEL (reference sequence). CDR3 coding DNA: TGTGCCAGCAGCCAGGACAGGGGAAATTCACCCCTCCACTTT. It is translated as CASSQDRGNSPLHF.

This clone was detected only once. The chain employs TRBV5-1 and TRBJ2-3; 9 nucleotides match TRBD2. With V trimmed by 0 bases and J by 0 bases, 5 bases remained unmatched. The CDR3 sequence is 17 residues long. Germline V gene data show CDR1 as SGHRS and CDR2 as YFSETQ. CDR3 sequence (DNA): TGCGCCAGCAGCTTGGATGCTAGCGGGGCTAGCACAGATACGCAGTATTTT. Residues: CASSLDASGASTDTQYF. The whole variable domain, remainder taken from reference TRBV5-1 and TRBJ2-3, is KAGVTQTPRYLIKTRGQQVTLSCSPISGHRSVSWYQQTPGQGLQFLFEYFSETQRNKGNFPGRFSGRQFSNSRSEMNVSTLELGDSALYLCASSLDASGASTDTQYFGPGTRLTVL.